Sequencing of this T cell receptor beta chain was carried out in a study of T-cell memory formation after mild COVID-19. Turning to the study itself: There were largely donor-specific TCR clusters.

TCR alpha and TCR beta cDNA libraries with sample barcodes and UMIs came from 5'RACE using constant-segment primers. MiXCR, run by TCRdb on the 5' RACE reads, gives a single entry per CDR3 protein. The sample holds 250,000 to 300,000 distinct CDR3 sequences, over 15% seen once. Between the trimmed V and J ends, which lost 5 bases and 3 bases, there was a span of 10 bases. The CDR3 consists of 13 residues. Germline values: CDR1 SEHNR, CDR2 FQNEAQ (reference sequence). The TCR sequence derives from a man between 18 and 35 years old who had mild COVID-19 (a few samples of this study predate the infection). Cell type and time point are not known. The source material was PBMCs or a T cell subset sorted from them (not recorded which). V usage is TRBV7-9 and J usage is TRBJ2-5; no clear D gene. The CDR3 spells CASSPGVEETQYF. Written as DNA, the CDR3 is TGTGCCAGCAGCCCTGGGGTGGAAGAGACCCAGTACTTC.